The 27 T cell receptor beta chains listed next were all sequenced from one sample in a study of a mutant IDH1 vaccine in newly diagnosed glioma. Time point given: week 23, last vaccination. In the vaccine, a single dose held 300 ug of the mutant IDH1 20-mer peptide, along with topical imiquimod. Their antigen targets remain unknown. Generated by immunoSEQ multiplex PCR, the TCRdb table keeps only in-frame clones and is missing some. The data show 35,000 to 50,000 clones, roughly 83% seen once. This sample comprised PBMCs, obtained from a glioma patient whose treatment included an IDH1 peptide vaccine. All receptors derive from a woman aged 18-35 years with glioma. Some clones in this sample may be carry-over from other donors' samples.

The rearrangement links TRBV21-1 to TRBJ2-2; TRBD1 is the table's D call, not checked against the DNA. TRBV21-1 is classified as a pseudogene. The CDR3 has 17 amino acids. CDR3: CASTDPPGQGVIGELFF. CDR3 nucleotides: TGTGCCAGCACCGACCCCCCGGGGCAGGGGGTGATCGGGGAGCTGTTTTTT.

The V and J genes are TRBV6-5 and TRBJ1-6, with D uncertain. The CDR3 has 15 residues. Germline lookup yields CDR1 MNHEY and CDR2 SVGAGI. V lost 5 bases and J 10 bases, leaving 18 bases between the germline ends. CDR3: CASSRRPAGGSPLHF. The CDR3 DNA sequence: TGTGCCAGCAGTAGGCGACCGGCGGGTGGATCACCCCTCCACTTT.

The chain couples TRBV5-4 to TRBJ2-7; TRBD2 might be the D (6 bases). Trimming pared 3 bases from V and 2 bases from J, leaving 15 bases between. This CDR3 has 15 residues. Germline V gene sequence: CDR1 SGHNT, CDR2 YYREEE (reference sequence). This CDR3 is CASSSSAGLAYEQYF. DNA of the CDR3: TGTGCCAGCAGCTCGTCAGCGGGTCTCGCCTACGAGCAGTACTTC.

In nucleotides, the CDR3 is TGCAGTGCTGAGGATCGTCTCGAGCAGTACTTC. Its translation: CSAEDRLEQYF. V and J are TRBV20-1 and TRBJ2-7; the D is unclear. The CDR3 runs to 11 residues. CDR1 is DFQATT, CDR2 SNEGSKA, per germline (reference sequence). Trimming took 5 bases from V and 6 from J, leaving 11 bases between them.

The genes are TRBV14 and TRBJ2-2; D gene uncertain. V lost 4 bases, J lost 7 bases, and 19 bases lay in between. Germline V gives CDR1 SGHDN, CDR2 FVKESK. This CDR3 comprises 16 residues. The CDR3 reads CASSRGVFASSGELFF. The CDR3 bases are TGTGCCAGCAGCCGGGGTGTTTTTGCTTCCAGCGGGGAGCTGTTTTTT.

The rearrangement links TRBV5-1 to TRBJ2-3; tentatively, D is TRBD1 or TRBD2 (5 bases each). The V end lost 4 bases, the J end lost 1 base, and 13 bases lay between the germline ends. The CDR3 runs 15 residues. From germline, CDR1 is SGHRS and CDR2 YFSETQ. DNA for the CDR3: TGCGCCAGCAGCCCGGGGCCTTCTGGCACAGATACGCAGTATTTT. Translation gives CASSPGPSGTDTQYF.

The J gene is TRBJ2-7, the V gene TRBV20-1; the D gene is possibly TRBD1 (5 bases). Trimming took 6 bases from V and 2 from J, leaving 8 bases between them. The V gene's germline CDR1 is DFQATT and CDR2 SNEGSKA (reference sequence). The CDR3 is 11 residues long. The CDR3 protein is CSAAGPYEQYF. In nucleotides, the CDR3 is TGCAGTGCCGCAGGGCCCTACGAGCAGTACTTC.

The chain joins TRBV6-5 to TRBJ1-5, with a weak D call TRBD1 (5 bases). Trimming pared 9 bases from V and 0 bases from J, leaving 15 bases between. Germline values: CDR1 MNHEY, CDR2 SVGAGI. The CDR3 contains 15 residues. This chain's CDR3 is CASSGSVYSNQPQHF. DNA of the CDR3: TGTGCCAGTTCAGGGAGTGTTTATAGCAATCAGCCCCAGCATTTT.

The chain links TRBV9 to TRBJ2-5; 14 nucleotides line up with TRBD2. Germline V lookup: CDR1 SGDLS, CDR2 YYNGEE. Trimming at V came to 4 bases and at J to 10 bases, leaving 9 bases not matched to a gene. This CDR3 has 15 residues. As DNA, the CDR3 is TGTGCCAGCAGCCCCCGACTAGCGGGAGGGGGGGGCCAGTACTTC. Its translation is CASSPRLAGGGGQYF.

The CDR3 loop is CASSPPRQGMRPGVEAFF. Here the CDR3 DNA reads TGTGCCAGCAGCCCACCACGACAGGGAATGCGGCCTGGGGTTGAAGCTTTCTTT. The chain recombines TRBV7-2 with TRBJ1-1; 7 bases are shared with TRBD1. The V gene's germline CDR1 is SGHTA and CDR2 FQGNSA. The CDR3 is 18 amino acids. The V segment lost 5 bases and the J segment 7 bases; nucleotides outside the gene matches: 22.

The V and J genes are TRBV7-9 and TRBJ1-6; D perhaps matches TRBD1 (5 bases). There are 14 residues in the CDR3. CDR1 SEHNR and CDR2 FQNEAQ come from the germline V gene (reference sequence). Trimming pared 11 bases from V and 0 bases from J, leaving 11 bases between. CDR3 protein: CAGGGASYNSPLHF. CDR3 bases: TGTGCCGGGGGAGGAGCCTCCTATAATTCACCCCTCCACTTT. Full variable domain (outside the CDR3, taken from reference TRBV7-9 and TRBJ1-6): DTGVSQNPRHKITKRGQNVTFRCDPISEHNRLYWYRQTLGQGPEFLTYFQNEAQLEKSRLLSDRFSAERPKGSFSTLEIQRTEQGDSAMYLCAGGGASYNSPLHFGNGTRLTVT.

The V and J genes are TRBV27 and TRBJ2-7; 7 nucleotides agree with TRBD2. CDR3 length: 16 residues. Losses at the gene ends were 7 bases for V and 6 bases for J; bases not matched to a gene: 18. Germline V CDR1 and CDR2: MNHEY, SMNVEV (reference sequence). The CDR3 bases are TGTGCCAGCACCTCCCTCGGACTAGGGGACCTGGGCGAGCAGTACTTC. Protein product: CASTSLGLGDLGEQYF.

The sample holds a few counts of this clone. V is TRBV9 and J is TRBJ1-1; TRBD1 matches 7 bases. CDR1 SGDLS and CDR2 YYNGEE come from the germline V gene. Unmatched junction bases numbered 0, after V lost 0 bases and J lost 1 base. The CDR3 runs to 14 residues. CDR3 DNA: TGTGCCAGCAGCGTAGGGACAGGGAACACTGAAGCTTTCTTT. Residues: CASSVGTGNTEAFF.

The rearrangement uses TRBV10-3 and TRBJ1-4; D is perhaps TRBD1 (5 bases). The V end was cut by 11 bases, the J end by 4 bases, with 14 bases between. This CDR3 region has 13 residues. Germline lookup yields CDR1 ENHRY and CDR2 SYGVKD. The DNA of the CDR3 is TGTGCCGGCCCAGGGACTTTTAATGAAAAACTGTTTTTT. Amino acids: CAGPGTFNEKLFF.

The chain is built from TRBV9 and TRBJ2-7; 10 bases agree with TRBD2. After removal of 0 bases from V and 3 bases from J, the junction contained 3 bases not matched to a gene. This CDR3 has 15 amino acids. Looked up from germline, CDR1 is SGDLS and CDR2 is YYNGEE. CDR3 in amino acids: CASSVAGTSDYEQYF. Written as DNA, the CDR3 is TGTGCCAGCAGCGTAGCTGGGACTAGCGACTACGAGCAGTACTTC.

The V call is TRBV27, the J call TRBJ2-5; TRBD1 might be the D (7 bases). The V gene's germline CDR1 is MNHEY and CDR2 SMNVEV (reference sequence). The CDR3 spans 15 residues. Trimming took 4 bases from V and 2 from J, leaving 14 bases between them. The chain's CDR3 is CASSWQGGWQETQYF. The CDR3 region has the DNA TGTGCCAGCAGTTGGCAGGGGGGTTGGCAAGAGACCCAGTACTTC.

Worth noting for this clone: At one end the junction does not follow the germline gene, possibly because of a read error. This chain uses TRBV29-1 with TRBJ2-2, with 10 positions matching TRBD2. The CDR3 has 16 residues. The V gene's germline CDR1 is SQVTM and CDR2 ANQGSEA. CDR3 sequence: CSVEAGLAANTGELFF. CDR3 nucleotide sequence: TGCAGCGTGGAAGCTGGACTAGCGGCGAACACCGGGGAGCTGTTTTTT.

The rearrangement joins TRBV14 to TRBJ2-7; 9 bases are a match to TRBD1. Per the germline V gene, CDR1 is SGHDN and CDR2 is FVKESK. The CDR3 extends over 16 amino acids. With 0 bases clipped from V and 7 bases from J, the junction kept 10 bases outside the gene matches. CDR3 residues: CASSQDFETGGGEQYF. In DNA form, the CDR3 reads TGTGCCAGCAGCCAAGATTTTGAGACAGGGGGAGGTGAGCAGTACTTC.

CDR3 in amino acids: CASSSPSGQGTEAFF. The DNA of the CDR3 is TGTGCCAGCTCATCTCCCTCGGGACAAGGGACTGAAGCTTTCTTT. V is TRBV18 and J is TRBJ1-1; D might be TRBD1 (6 bases). Germline V CDR1 and CDR2: KGHSH, LQKENI. This CDR3 region has 15 residues. V lost 5 bases to trimming and J lost 5 bases, with 18 bases between them. Using reference TRBV18 and TRBJ1-1 for the parts outside the CDR3, the full variable domain is NAGVMQNPRHLVRRRGQEARLRCSPMKGHSHVYWYRQLPEEGLKFMVYLQKENIIDESGMPKERFSAEFPKEGPSILRIQQVVRGDSAAYFCASSSPSGQGTEAFFGQGTRLTVV.

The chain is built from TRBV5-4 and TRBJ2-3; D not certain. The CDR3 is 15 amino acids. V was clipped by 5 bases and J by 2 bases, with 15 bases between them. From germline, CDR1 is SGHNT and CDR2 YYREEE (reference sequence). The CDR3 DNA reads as TGTGCCAGCAGTCGTCAAGCGATGTTCACAGATACGCAGTATTTT. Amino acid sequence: CASSRQAMFTDTQYF.

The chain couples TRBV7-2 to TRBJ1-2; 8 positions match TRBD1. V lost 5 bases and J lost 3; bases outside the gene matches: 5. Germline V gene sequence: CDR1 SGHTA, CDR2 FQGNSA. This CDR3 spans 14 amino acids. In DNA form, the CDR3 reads TGTGCCAGCAGCCCCCCGGGACAGGACTATGGCTACACCTTC. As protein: CASSPPGQDYGYTF.

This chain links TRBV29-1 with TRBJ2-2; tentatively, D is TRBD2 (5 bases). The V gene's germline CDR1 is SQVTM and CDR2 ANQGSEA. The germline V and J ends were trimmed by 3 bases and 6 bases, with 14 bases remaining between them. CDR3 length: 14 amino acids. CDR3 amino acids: CSVDGAERAGELFF. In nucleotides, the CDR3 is TGCAGCGTTGATGGAGCGGAGCGAGCCGGGGAGCTGTTTTTT.

The CDR3 region is CASSRDRQREDTQYF. In DNA, the CDR3 is TGTGCCAGCAGTAGGGACAGGCAGCGGGAAGATACGCAGTATTTT. This chain connects TRBV6-1 to TRBJ2-3; perhaps TRBD1 as D (8 bases). CDR3 size: 15 residues. V lost 5 bases to trimming and J lost 5 bases, with 17 bases between them. Looked up from germline, CDR1 is MNHNS and CDR2 is SASEGT.

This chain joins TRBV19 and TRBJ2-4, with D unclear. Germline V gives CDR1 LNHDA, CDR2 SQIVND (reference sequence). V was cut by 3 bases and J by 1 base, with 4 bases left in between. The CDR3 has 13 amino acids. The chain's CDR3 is CASSIGAKNIQYF. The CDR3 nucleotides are TGTGCCAGTAGTATCGGTGCCAAAAACATTCAGTACTTC.

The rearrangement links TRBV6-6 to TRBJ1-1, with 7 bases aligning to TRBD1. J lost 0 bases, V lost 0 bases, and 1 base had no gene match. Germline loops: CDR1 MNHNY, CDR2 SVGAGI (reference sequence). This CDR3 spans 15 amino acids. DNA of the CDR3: TGTGCCAGCAGTTACTCGAGGGGGCTGAACACTGAAGCTTTCTTT. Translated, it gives CASSYSRGLNTEAFF.

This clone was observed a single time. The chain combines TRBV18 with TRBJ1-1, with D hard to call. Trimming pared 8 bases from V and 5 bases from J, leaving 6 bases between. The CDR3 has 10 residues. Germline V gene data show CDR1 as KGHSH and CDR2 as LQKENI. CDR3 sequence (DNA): TGTGCCAGCCACGGGACTGAAGCTTTCTTT. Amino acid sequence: CASHGTEAFF.

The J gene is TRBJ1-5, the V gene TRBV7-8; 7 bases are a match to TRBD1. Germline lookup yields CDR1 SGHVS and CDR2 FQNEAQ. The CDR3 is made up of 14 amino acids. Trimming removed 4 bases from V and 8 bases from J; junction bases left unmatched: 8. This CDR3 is CASSWTGGEKPQHF. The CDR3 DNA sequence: TGTGCCAGCAGCTGGACAGGAGGGGAAAAGCCCCAGCATTTT.